These T cell receptor beta chains were read from a single sample in a study of metastatic and nonmetastatic thyroid tumors. TCRdb redid the clone calls on the PCR reads using MiXCR. The sample includes about 15,000 clones, about 21% seen only once; the top ten take about 14%. Sequencing input: blood. Receptors originate from a female donor with papillary thyroid cancer or a benign thyroid nodule (not recorded which). Some clones in this sample may be carry-over from other donors' samples. Both conserved end residues are part of each CDR3. Each record gives: J gene, clone size, V gene, D gene, CDR3 DNA, CDR3 protein. D genes are given only for firm matches. Expanded clones get a size class; other rows say once, few or many, or leave the size out.

j_call: TRBJ2-1; clone_size: many; v_call: TRBV2; d_call: .; cdr3_nt: TGTGCCAGCAGAGGCGCGGAAGCTACCTACGCCAATGAGCAGTTCTTC; cdr3_aa: CASRGAEATYANEQFF
j_call: TRBJ2-1; clone_size: many; v_call: TRBV4-2; d_call: TRBD1; cdr3_nt: TGTGCCAGCAGCCAAGACGGGACAGAAAACAATGAGCAGTTCTTC; cdr3_aa: CASSQDGTENNEQFF
j_call: TRBJ2-1; clone_size: .; v_call: TRBV12-3/TRBV12-4; d_call: .; cdr3_nt: TGTGCCAGCAGTGAACAGGGAGGGTCCTACAATGAGCAGTTCTTC; cdr3_aa: CASSEQGGSYNEQFF
j_call: TRBJ1-6; clone_size: medium-sized; v_call: TRBV6-2/TRBV6-3; d_call: .; cdr3_nt: TGTGCCAGCCGGAAACCCACGAACTATAATTCACCCCTCCACTTT; cdr3_aa: CASRKPTNYNSPLHF
j_call: TRBJ2-3; clone_size: medium-sized; v_call: TRBV24-1; d_call: TRBD2; cdr3_nt: TGTGCCACCAGGCTAGCGGTCGGAACAGATACGCAGTATTTT; cdr3_aa: CATRLAVGTDTQYF
j_call: TRBJ2-1; clone_size: many; v_call: TRBV29-1; d_call: TRBD2; cdr3_nt: TGCAGCGTCGATGTACTAGCGGGGAATGAGCAGTTCTTC; cdr3_aa: CSVDVLAGNEQFF
j_call: TRBJ2-2; clone_size: many; v_call: TRBV4-2; d_call: TRBD2; cdr3_nt: TGTGCCAGCAGCCCTGACTGGCGGGAGGGCCTAGCCGGGGAGCTGTTTTTT; cdr3_aa: CASSPDWREGLAGELFF
j_call: TRBJ2-1; clone_size: few; v_call: TRBV6-2/TRBV6-3; d_call: .; cdr3_nt: TGTGCCAGCATACGTCCTCCTGCCTACAATGAGCAGTTCTTC; cdr3_aa: CASIRPPAYNEQFF
j_call: TRBJ2-1; clone_size: .; v_call: TRBV5-7; d_call: TRBD1; cdr3_nt: TGTGCCAGCACCATGGGACAGCTCAATGAGCAGTTCTTC; cdr3_aa: CASTMGQLNEQFF
j_call: TRBJ2-2; clone_size: few; v_call: TRBV6-1; d_call: TRBD2; cdr3_nt: TGTGCCAGCAGTGAAGCCCCTGGACTAGCGCCCGGGGAGCTGTTTTTT; cdr3_aa: CASSEAPGLAPGELFF
j_call: TRBJ2-7; clone_size: .; v_call: TRBV27; d_call: .; cdr3_nt: TGTGCCAGCAGTTTAAAAGGGACATATCACTACGAGCAGTACTTC; cdr3_aa: CASSLKGTYHYEQYF
j_call: TRBJ2-5; clone_size: many; v_call: TRBV20-1; d_call: .; cdr3_nt: TGCAGTGCTAGTCATTCGAGGGGGGGGGAGACCCAGTACTTC; cdr3_aa: CSASHSRGGETQYF
j_call: TRBJ2-2; clone_size: few; v_call: TRBV28; d_call: .; cdr3_nt: TGTGCCAGCAGTTTACCAGAAAAGAACACCGGGGAGCTGTTTTTT; cdr3_aa: CASSLPEKNTGELFF
j_call: TRBJ1-1; clone_size: many; v_call: TRBV7-9; d_call: TRBD1; cdr3_nt: TGTGCCAGCAGCTCCTGGGACAGGTTGAACACTGAAGCTTTCTTT; cdr3_aa: CASSSWDRLNTEAFF
j_call: TRBJ1-2; clone_size: few; v_call: TRBV28; d_call: TRBD1; cdr3_nt: TGTGCCAGCAGTTTACAGGGACAGGGTTATTTAGACTATGGCTACACCTTC; cdr3_aa: CASSLQGQGYLDYGYTF
j_call: TRBJ2-5; clone_size: many; v_call: TRBV20-1; d_call: TRBD2; cdr3_nt: TGCAGTGCCCCCCCGGATGCTAGCGGACAAGAGACCCAGTACTTC; cdr3_aa: CSAPPDASGQETQYF
j_call: TRBJ2-5; clone_size: many; v_call: TRBV5-1; d_call: .; cdr3_nt: TGCGCCAGCAGCTTGCAGTTGTCACGGCAAGAGACCCAGTACTTC; cdr3_aa: CASSLQLSRQETQYF
j_call: TRBJ2-3; clone_size: few; v_call: TRBV19; d_call: TRBD1; cdr3_nt: TGTGCCAGTAGGGACAGGGCCAGGGCAGATACGCAGTATTTT; cdr3_aa: CASRDRARADTQYF
j_call: TRBJ1-1; clone_size: medium-sized; v_call: TRBV12-3/TRBV12-4; d_call: TRBD1; cdr3_nt: TGTGCCAGCAGACAAGCAGGGGGCGTTAACACTGAAGCTTTCTTT; cdr3_aa: CASRQAGGVNTEAFF
j_call: TRBJ2-7; clone_size: .; v_call: TRBV9; d_call: TRBD1; cdr3_nt: TGTGCCAGCAGCTCCGGACAGGGGGTCGGGTACGAGCAGTACTTT; cdr3_aa: CASSSGQGVGYEQYF
j_call: TRBJ2-5; clone_size: .; v_call: TRBV7-2; d_call: .; cdr3_nt: TGTGCCAGCAGCTTGGATCCCTCACAAGAGACCCAGTACTTC; cdr3_aa: CASSLDPSQETQYF
j_call: TRBJ2-7; clone_size: .; v_call: TRBV25-1; d_call: .; cdr3_nt: TGTGCCAGCATAGCCGCAGGGCGCCCATACGAGCAGTACTTC; cdr3_aa: CASIAAGRPYEQYF
j_call: TRBJ2-5; clone_size: medium-sized; v_call: TRBV28; d_call: TRBD2; cdr3_nt: TGTGCCAGCAGTTTGCGGCGGGAGGAGGGTGAGACCCAGTACTTC; cdr3_aa: CASSLRREEGETQYF
j_call: TRBJ2-3; clone_size: many; v_call: TRBV7-9; d_call: .; cdr3_nt: TGTGCCAGCAGCTCTGGACAATACCGGCAGTATTTT; cdr3_aa: CASSSGQYRQYF
j_call: TRBJ2-1; clone_size: .; v_call: TRBV28; d_call: TRBD2; cdr3_nt: TGTGCCAGCAGCTTAGCGGGAGGGAACAATGAGCATTTCTTC; cdr3_aa: CASSLAGGNNEHFF
j_call: TRBJ2-7; clone_size: medium-sized; v_call: TRBV6-6; d_call: .; cdr3_nt: TGTGCCAGCAGTTACTCGAGGGGAGCCTCTACGAACGAGCAGTACTTC; cdr3_aa: CASSYSRGASTNEQYF
j_call: TRBJ1-4; clone_size: many; v_call: TRBV19; d_call: .; cdr3_nt: TGTGCCAGTAGTATTGGAGGGGAGGCTAATGAAAAACTGTTTTTT; cdr3_aa: CASSIGGEANEKLFF
j_call: TRBJ2-7; clone_size: few; v_call: TRBV25-1; d_call: TRBD1; cdr3_nt: TGTGCCAGCAGTCCGCCGGGACAGGGAACCCACGAGCAGTACTTC; cdr3_aa: CASSPPGQGTHEQYF
j_call: TRBJ2-7; clone_size: medium-sized; v_call: TRBV27; d_call: TRBD1; cdr3_nt: TGTGCCAGCAGCCCTAGGGGACAGGAGGATGGGCAGTACTTC; cdr3_aa: CASSPRGQEDGQYF
j_call: TRBJ1-2; clone_size: .; v_call: TRBV28; d_call: .; cdr3_nt: TGTGCCAGCAGTATTCCCGGGACGGACTTTTATGGCTACACCTTC; cdr3_aa: CASSIPGTDFYGYTF
j_call: TRBJ2-1; clone_size: few; v_call: TRBV12-3/TRBV12-4; d_call: .; cdr3_nt: TGTGCCAGCACCAAAAGAGGGGGACGGTACAATGAGCAGTTCTTC; cdr3_aa: CASTKRGGRYNEQFF
j_call: TRBJ2-1; clone_size: many; v_call: TRBV19; d_call: TRBD2; cdr3_nt: TGTGCCAGTACCCTCCCGGGACTAGCGGTCGGGCCTTACAATGAGCAGTTCTTC; cdr3_aa: CASTLPGLAVGPYNEQFF
j_call: TRBJ1-2; clone_size: medium-sized; v_call: TRBV5-1; d_call: TRBD1; cdr3_nt: TGCGCCAGCAGCTGGACAGGGGTGCATTATATGGAGTATGGCTACACCTTC; cdr3_aa: CASSWTGVHYMEYGYTF
j_call: TRBJ2-5; clone_size: many; v_call: TRBV5-6; d_call: TRBD2; cdr3_nt: TGTGCCAGCAGCCGAGGGGGACTAGCTTTCCAAGAGACCCAGTACTTC; cdr3_aa: CASSRGGLAFQETQYF
j_call: TRBJ1-1; clone_size: many; v_call: TRBV5-6; d_call: .; cdr3_nt: TGTGCCAGCAGCTTGGAGGGGGGTGTTACTGAAGCTTTCTTT; cdr3_aa: CASSLEGGVTEAFF
j_call: TRBJ2-5; clone_size: .; v_call: TRBV11-1; d_call: .; cdr3_nt: TGTGCCAGCAGCTCGACCCAACAGGAAGAGGGAGGTATCGGGGAGACCCAGTACTTC; cdr3_aa: CASSSTQQEEGGIGETQYF
j_call: TRBJ2-1; clone_size: medium-sized; v_call: TRBV12-3/TRBV12-4; d_call: TRBD1; cdr3_nt: TGTGCCAGCAGTCGGGCCGGGACAGGGGGCTACAATGAGCAGTTCTTC; cdr3_aa: CASSRAGTGGYNEQFF
j_call: TRBJ2-3; clone_size: many; v_call: TRBV5-6; d_call: .; cdr3_nt: TGTGCCAGCAGCTTACTTACGGGACGCAGGTACACAGATACGCAGTATTTT; cdr3_aa: CASSLLTGRRYTDTQYF
j_call: TRBJ1-1; clone_size: few; v_call: TRBV6-1; d_call: .; cdr3_nt: TGTGCCAGCAGCCCCTCTGACAGGCGGCGGGCTGAAGCTTTCTTT; cdr3_aa: CASSPSDRRRAEAFF
j_call: TRBJ1-5; clone_size: many; v_call: TRBV7-6; d_call: .; cdr3_nt: TGTGCCAGCAGCTCGGGGGGCGCTCAGCCCCAGCATTTT; cdr3_aa: CASSSGGAQPQHF
j_call: TRBJ2-2; clone_size: few; v_call: TRBV27; d_call: .; cdr3_nt: TGTGCCAGTGGGTCCCGGGCCGCGAACACCGGGGAGCTGTTTTTT; cdr3_aa: CASGSRAANTGELFF
j_call: TRBJ1-4; clone_size: many; v_call: TRBV7-9; d_call: .; cdr3_nt: TGTGCCAGCAGCTCCCTAGGCGAAAAACTGTTTTTT; cdr3_aa: CASSSLGEKLFF
j_call: TRBJ1-5; clone_size: .; v_call: TRBV6-1; d_call: TRBD1; cdr3_nt: TGTGCCAGCAGCCCCGGCAGGGGGCAGCCCCAGCATTTT; cdr3_aa: CASSPGRGQPQHF
j_call: TRBJ1-2; clone_size: many; v_call: TRBV15; d_call: .; cdr3_nt: TGTGCCACCAGCAGTTCCCTTCCCCGCCTTCGGGACACCGAGGGGGTGAGCTATGGCTACACCTTC; cdr3_aa: CATSSSLPRLRDTEGVSYGYTF